The 24 T cell receptor beta chains below all came from one sample that was sequenced in a study of low-dose radiotherapy and immunotherapy resistance in tumors. The time point denotes: before trial treatment. Gene-specific TRAV and TRBV primers were used for first-strand cDNA, covering alpha and beta chains. The authors ran 20 PCR cycles to amplify TCRs with a constant-region primer and V-primer adapter. From the reads, TCRdb called clonotypes with MiXCR, one entry per CDR3 protein. The sample carries tens of thousands of distinct CDR3 sequences, over 15% recorded once. Material: PBMCs, obtained before treatment. These receptor sequences come from a male donor with prostate cancer.

Regarding this clonotype: Germline is not matched at one junction end, which may reflect a read error. J is TRBJ1-5 and V is TRBV28; no reliable D call. The germline CDR1 and CDR2 sequences are MDHEN and SYDVKM. The CDR3 has 14 residues. CDR3 loop: CAGSLDGSGQPQHF. Here the CDR3 DNA reads TGTGCCGGCAGTTTAGACGGGTCGGGTCAGCCCCAGCATTTT.

This clonotype has ten or more counts. V usage is TRBV29-1 and J usage is TRBJ2-7, with 9 positions matching TRBD1. CDR3 length: 13 residues. CDR1 and CDR2 from the germline V gene are SQVTM and ANQGSEA. V was pared by 7 bases and J by 5 bases, with 9 bases of the junction left unmatched. The CDR3 bases are TGCAGCGCTCGGACAGGGGAAAAAAACGAGCAGTACTTC. It encodes CSARTGEKNEQYF.

The sample holds a few counts of this clonotype. The rearrangement uses TRBV19 and TRBJ1-5, with D uncertain. This CDR3 is built from 15 residues. Trimming took off 7 bases at V and 4 bases at J, with 17 bases between the two ends. Germline loops: CDR1 LNHDA, CDR2 SQIVND (reference sequence). CDR3: CASTYLDGPNQPQHF. The CDR3 DNA reads TGTGCCAGTACTTACCTGGACGGGCCGAATCAGCCCCAGCATTTT.

This clonotype has ten or more counts. V usage is TRBV30 and J usage is TRBJ2-7; no clear D. The V end was cut by 1 base, the J end by 4 bases, with 8 bases between. This CDR3 has 12 amino acids. Looked up from germline, CDR1 is GTSNPN and CDR2 is SVGIG (reference sequence). In DNA, the CDR3 is TGTGCCTGGAGTGACAGAACATACGAGCAGTACTTC. Its protein is CAWSDRTYEQYF.

This clonotype showed up many times. This rearrangement joins TRBV11-2 to TRBJ2-5; tentatively, D is TRBD1 (5 bases). The germline gives CDR1 SGHAT, CDR2 FQNNGV. The CDR3 covers 15 residues. V gave up 5 bases and J gave up 2 bases, with 15 bases separating them. The CDR3 is CASSPSPGPQETQYF. CDR3 nucleotide sequence: TGTGCCAGCAGCCCCTCCCCAGGGCCGCAAGAGACCCAGTACTTC.

This clonotype showed up many times. This rearrangement joins TRBV5-1 to TRBJ2-3, with 13 bases identical to TRBD2. The CDR3 is 16 amino acids. Losses at the gene ends were 4 bases for V and 3 bases for J; bases not matched to a gene: 5. The germline V gene has CDR1 SGHRS and CDR2 YFSETQ. This chain's CDR3 is CASSIRLAGGTDTQYF. DNA of the CDR3: TGCGCCAGCAGCATCCGACTAGCGGGGGGAACAGATACGCAGTATTTT.

This clonotype was observed at least ten times. In DNA form, the CDR3 reads TGCGCCAGCAGCTGGTTACAGGGGCCCTACGAGCAGTACTTC. As protein: CASSWLQGPYEQYF. This chain connects TRBV5-1 to TRBJ2-7; TRBD1 aligns across 7 bases. The germline CDR1 and CDR2 sequences are SGHRS and YFSETQ. V dropped 3 bases and J dropped 2; count of bases not matched to a gene: 5. The CDR3 spans 14 residues.

This clonotype was observed at least ten times. The chain links TRBV20-1 to TRBJ2-1, with TRBD2 as a possible D gene (7 bases). This CDR3 has 15 residues. From germline, CDR1 is DFQATT and CDR2 SNEGSKA (reference sequence). V was cut by 3 bases and J by 9 bases, with 21 bases left in between. The CDR3 DNA reads TGCAGTGCTAGGCGGTGGGGGGGCAAGGAGGGTGAGCAGTTCTTC. This translates into CSARRWGGKEGEQFF.

This clonotype was seen at least ten times. This chain connects TRBV23-1 to TRBJ1-4; the D gene is possibly TRBD1 (5 bases). TRBV23-1 falls under the ORF class, with uncertain function. There are 15 residues in the CDR3. Trimming removed 5 bases from V and 3 bases from J, with 13 bases in between. The CDR3: CASSKARGANEKLFF. The CDR3 DNA sequence: TGCGCCAGCAGTAAAGCTCGAGGGGCTAATGAAAAACTGTTTTTT.

The table lists this clonotype with many counts. The chain has TRBV29-1 and TRBJ2-1, with 8 positions matching TRBD2. V lost 6 bases and J lost 3; bases outside the gene matches: 10. Germline V gene sequence: CDR1 SQVTM, CDR2 ANQGSEA. This CDR3 spans 15 amino acids. CDR3 amino acids: CSVPGLGIFYNEQFF. Written as DNA, the CDR3 is TGCAGCGTCCCGGGACTAGGCATTTTCTACAATGAGCAGTTCTTC.

This clonotype was found many times. CDR3 loop: CASSRLAGAGSEYF. The CDR3 coding sequence is TGTGCCAGCTCCCGACTAGCGGGGGCCGGGTCTGAGTATTTT. The chain uses TRBV18 and TRBJ2-3; 12 bases are shared with TRBD2. CDR3 length equals 14 residues. Germline CDR1 reads KGHSH; CDR2 reads LQKENI. V dropped 6 bases and J dropped 13; count of bases not matched to a gene: 11.

In its sample, this clonotype was seen many times. V and J are TRBV6-2 or TRBV6-3 and TRBJ1-2; no reliable D call. CDR1 and CDR2 (germline): MNHEY, SVGEGT. With 5 bases removed from V and 4 bases from J, the gap between germline ends came to 17 bases. This CDR3 contains 15 residues. The chain's CDR3 is CASSDPSPQLYGYTF. The CDR3 DNA reads TGTGCCAGCAGTGACCCTTCTCCTCAGCTCTATGGCTACACCTTC.

The table lists this clonotype with many counts. The CDR3 spells CASSFAGQRRDTQYF. In DNA, the CDR3 is TGTGCCAGCAGCTTTGCGGGACAGCGAAGAGATACGCAGTATTTT. The chain links TRBV7-2 to TRBJ2-3, with D possibly matching TRBD1 (7 bases). The V end lost 3 bases, the J end lost 5 bases, and 15 bases lay between the germline ends. The CDR3 length is 15 residues. The V gene's germline CDR1 is SGHTA and CDR2 FQGNSA.

In its sample, this clonotype was seen many times. V and J are TRBV12-3 or TRBV12-4 and TRBJ2-2, with D hard to call. V was pared by 8 bases and J by 2 bases, with 9 bases between. The CDR3 totals 13 residues. The CDR3 region is CASYRANTGELFF. The CDR3, as DNA: TGTGCCAGCTATAGGGCAAACACCGGGGAGCTGTTTTTT.

This clonotype has at least ten counts. V is TRBV3-1 and J is TRBJ2-3, with 10 nucleotides matching TRBD1. CDR1 is LGHDT and CDR2 is YNNKEL in the germline V gene (reference sequence). This CDR3 is built from 16 residues. Trimming at V came to 3 bases and at J to 4 bases, leaving 7 bases not matched to a gene. CDR3 DNA: TGTGCCAGCAGCCACGCCGGGACAGGGGAGGCAGATACGCAGTATTTT. Residues: CASSHAGTGEADTQYF.

This clonotype appeared many times. The chain recombines TRBV4-2 with TRBJ1-6; D is possibly TRBD1 (6 bases). The germline V and J ends were trimmed by 1 base and 12 bases, with 16 bases remaining between them. CDR1 is LGHNA, CDR2 YNFKEQ, per germline. The CDR3 spans 15 residues. The DNA of the CDR3 is TGTGCCAGCAGCCAAGTAGGGGGACGCCATCAACCCCTCCACTTT. The encoded protein is CASSQVGGRHQPLHF.

This chain links TRBV19 with TRBJ1-6, with a weak D call TRBD1 (5 bases). Germline V gives CDR1 LNHDA, CDR2 SQIVND (reference sequence). The CDR3 runs 12 residues. Trimming cost V 3 bases and J 10 bases, with 7 bases left between them. CDR3 sequence: CASSMTASPLHF. The CDR3 DNA is TGTGCCAGTAGTATGACAGCGTCACCCCTCCACTTT.

This clonotype was found many times. V usage is TRBV4-1 and J usage is TRBJ2-7; 10 bases fit TRBD1. CDR1 is MGHRA, CDR2 YSYEKL, per germline. This CDR3 is 15 amino acids long. With 4 bases clipped from V and 4 bases from J, the junction kept 7 bases outside the gene matches. Here the CDR3 reads CASSRGTGEGYEQYF. CDR3 DNA sequence: TGCGCCAGCAGCCGAGGGACAGGGGAAGGGTACGAGCAGTACTTC.

At least ten counts were recorded for this clonotype. This CDR3 fails to terminate in the conserved phenylalanine or tryptophan, so it likely reflects a read error. The limits of the CDR3 on the DNA are not certain, so only TCRdb's listed CDR3 is given. This chain links TRBV20-1 with TRBJ2-7; the table's TRBD2 call for D was not verified on the DNA. From its first to its last residue, the CDR3 has 10 amino acids. Germline values: CDR1 DFQATT, CDR2 SNEGSKA (reference sequence). CDR3 sequence: CSVTGLVQRI.

The sample holds a few counts of this clonotype. The rearrangement joins TRBV4-1 to TRBJ1-2, with 9 bases identical to TRBD1. There are 14 residues in the CDR3. The V gene's germline CDR1 is MGHRA and CDR2 YSYEKL. Germline trimming cut 4 bases from V and 2 bases from J; bases unmatched to any gene: 2. DNA for the CDR3: TGCGCCAGCAGCCCGGACAGGGGAAACTATGGCTACACCTTC. Protein: CASSPDRGNYGYTF.

A few counts support this clonotype. The chain is built from TRBV11-2 and TRBJ2-2; D might be TRBD1 (5 bases). The CDR3 has 13 amino acids. Trimming took off 2 bases at V and 7 bases at J, with 8 bases between the two ends. Germline V CDR1 and CDR2: SGHAT, FQNNGV. The CDR3 DNA reads TGTGCCAGCAGCTTACCCAGGGTCGGGGAGCTGTTTTTT. Amino acids: CASSLPRVGELFF.

This clonotype was counted at least ten times. The V call is TRBV5-1, the J call TRBJ2-7; the match to TRBD2 covers 7 bases. The length of the CDR3 is 17 residues. Germline CDR1 is SGHRS and CDR2 is YFSETQ. V gave up 2 bases and J gave up 2 bases; unmatched junction bases: 13. The CDR3 region is CASSFFLQGGSPYEQYF. CDR3 bases: TGCGCCAGCAGCTTTTTCCTCCAGGGCGGGAGCCCCTACGAGCAGTACTTC.

This clonotype was seen at least ten times. The chain links TRBV20-1 to TRBJ2-7; D may match TRBD1 or TRBD2 (6 bases each). This CDR3 has 12 residues. V was pared by 7 bases and J by 4 bases, with 14 bases between. Germline V gene lookup returns CDR1 DFQATT and CDR2 SNEGSKA (reference sequence). CDR3 in DNA: TGCAGTGTCCTTAGGGGGGTTTACGAGCAGTACTTC. It translates to CSVLRGVYEQYF.

The table lists this clonotype with many counts. The rearrangement joins TRBV20-1 to TRBJ2-3, with D tentatively TRBD2 (6 bases). The CDR3 has 15 amino acids. Germline lookup yields CDR1 DFQATT and CDR2 SNEGSKA (reference sequence). V was cut by 0 bases and J by 1 base, with 11 bases left in between. This CDR3 is CSARDAGFGTDTQYF. For the CDR3, the DNA is TGCAGTGCTAGAGATGCGGGGTTCGGCACAGATACGCAGTATTTT.